This T cell receptor (beta chain) was observed in a study of CD8+CD57+ T cells in acquired aplastic anemia. For the study at large: Mean DNA quantity obtained from sorted CD4+ and CD8+ cells was around 2.9 ug. Findings and limits, study-wide: It was found that approximately 29 CD8+ CDR3 sequences were shared between patients and controls.

According to the study, genomic DNA was the template for TCR beta VDJ and CDR3 profiling. TCRdb reanalysed the reads using MiXCR and keeps one entry per CDR3 protein. The sample carries about 40,000 distinct CDR3 sequences, 63% recorded once. This clonotype was recorded at least ten times. What it recognizes is unknown. It was patients with CD8+CD57+ cell expansion by flow cytometry who were chosen for sequencing. Each patient had severe acquired aplastic anemia. Each patient gave a blood sample that was collected before any therapy had been received. The germline V and J ends were trimmed by 0 bases and 2 bases, with 6 bases remaining between them. The CDR3 is 14 residues long. From germline, CDR1 is MRHNA and CDR2 SNTAGT.

The clonotype comes from a human donor with aplastic anemia. This rearrangement joins TRBV6-4 to TRBJ2-3; the D gene is possibly TRBD2 (5 bases). Material for sequencing was sorted CD4+, CD8+, or CD8+CD57+ T cells (not recorded which) from PBMCs. CDR3 sequence (DNA): TGTGCCAGCAGTGACTCACTAGACACAGATACGCAGTATTTT. It translates to CASSDSLDTDTQYF.